One sample yielded the 17 T cell receptor beta chains listed below, sequenced in a study of cytomegalovirus exposure and HLA in healthy donors. Profiling relied on immunoSEQ multiplex PCR, and the TCRdb table lists in-frame clones only, not all of them. The sample consists of a few hundred thousand clones, approximately 90% of them appearing once. The sequenced sample consisted of PBMCs. These receptors all come from a woman aged 18 to 35 in good health and CMV-seronegative.

The chain joins TRBV5-6 to TRBJ1-2; D possibly corresponds to TRBD1 (5 bases). This CDR3 spans 18 amino acids. Germline V gene data show CDR1 as SGHDT and CDR2 as YYEEEE. V was pared by 4 bases and J by 0 bases, with 22 bases between. CDR3: CASSPITGSPLTNYGYTF. The CDR3 coding sequence is TGTGCCAGCAGCCCTATTACAGGATCCCCTCTGACTAACTATGGCTACACCTTC. Supplemented by reference TRBV5-6 and TRBJ1-2, the full variable domain reads DAGVTQSPTHLIKTRGQQVTLRCSPKSGHDTVSWYQQALGQGPQFIFQYYEEEERQRGNFPDRFSGHQFPNYSSELNVNALLLGDSALYLCASSPITGSPLTNYGYTFGSGTRLTVV.

The sample holds one count of this clone. The chain employs TRBV18 and TRBJ1-1, with 7 bases identical to TRBD1. The germline V gene has CDR1 KGHSH and CDR2 LQKENI. The trim removed 5 bases at V and 8 bases at J, leaving 8 bases unmatched. CDR3 size: 13 residues. CDR3 coding DNA: TGTGCCAGCTCAACTGACAGGGCTTCAGAAGCTTTCTTT. It is translated as CASSTDRASEAFF.

The chain uses TRBV28 and TRBJ2-7; TRBD2 matches at 11 bases. CDR3 length equals 15 residues. The V and J ends lost 5 bases and 2 bases, in that order; junction bases with no gene match: 5. Looked up from germline, CDR1 is MDHEN and CDR2 is SYDVKM. CDR3 DNA sequence: TGTGCCAGCAGTCCCACTAGCGGGAGTACCTACGAGCAGTACTTC. Translating gives CASSPTSGSTYEQYF.

A word on this clone: Other DNA sequences in this sample translate to the same CDR3. The chain links TRBV2 to TRBJ1-1, with no clear D. This CDR3 spans 14 amino acids. V lost 3 bases and J lost 2, with 10 bases in between. Germline loops: CDR1 SNHLY, CDR2 FYNNEI. CDR3: CASSEGGVNTEAFF. DNA of the CDR3: TGTGCCAGCAGTGAGGGAGGCGTAAACACTGAAGCTTTCTTT.

There are a few counts of this clone. The chain couples TRBV6-5 to TRBJ1-3; possibly TRBD1 for D (6 bases). CDR1 and CDR2 from the germline V gene are MNHEY and SVGAGI. The CDR3 spans 13 residues. V was clipped by 7 bases and J by 4 bases, with 11 bases between them. The CDR3 DNA is TGTGCCAGCACCTTGGGGGCAGGAAACACCATATATTTT. Amino acids: CASTLGAGNTIYF.

The rearrangement joins TRBV27 to TRBJ1-5; the match to TRBD1 covers 9 bases. V lost 6 bases to trimming and J lost 6 bases; unmatched junction nucleotides: 9. The CDR3 has 15 residues. The V gene's germline CDR1 is MNHEY and CDR2 SMNVEV (reference sequence). CDR3 amino acids: CASSGTGRVGQPQHF. CDR3 coding DNA: TGTGCCAGCAGCGGGACAGGGCGGGTAGGTCAGCCCCAGCATTTT.

This clone was counted between two and nine times. Other nucleotide sequences in the sample specify the same CDR3. The gene calls are TRBV28 and TRBJ1-2; no reliable D call. The germline V and J ends were trimmed by 6 bases and 8 bases, with 13 bases remaining between them. Germline V lookup: CDR1 MDHEN, CDR2 SYDVKM. The CDR3 loop spans 12 amino acids. The CDR3 coding sequence is TGTGCCAGCAGCCTGAGTTTGGGCGGCTACACCTTC. Protein product: CASSLSLGGYTF.

The chain combines TRBV7-8 with TRBJ2-7; D is perhaps TRBD2 (6 bases). Trimming stripped 5 bases from V and 0 bases from J, with 11 bases between. From germline, CDR1 is SGHVS and CDR2 FQNEAQ. This CDR3 contains 14 residues. CDR3 sequence (DNA): TGTGCCAGCAGCCTTAATAGCGGCTCCTACGAGCAGTACTTC. Translating gives CASSLNSGSYEQYF.

The chain uses TRBV5-4 and TRBJ1-1; maybe TRBD1 (6 bases). From germline, CDR1 is SGHNT and CDR2 YYREEE (reference sequence). V was shortened by 8 bases and J by 1 base, with 15 bases between the two germline ends. This CDR3 spans 14 amino acids. This CDR3 reads CASTQGRGNTEAFF. In DNA form, the CDR3 reads TGTGCCAGTACACAGGGCCGAGGGAACACTGAAGCTTTCTTT.

The chain couples TRBV5-1 to TRBJ1-2; 10 positions agree with TRBD1. J gave up 2 bases and V 4 bases, and 5 bases lay outside the gene matches. The germline CDR1 and CDR2 sequences are SGHRS and YFSETQ. CDR3 size: 15 residues. The CDR3 DNA is TGCGCCAGCAGCGCCGACAGGGGGCAAAACTATGGCTACACCTTC. This translates into CASSADRGQNYGYTF.

The CDR3 nucleotides read TGTGCCAGCAGTTACTCGATAGGGGTCAACGCTGAAGCTTTCTTT. Amino acids: CASSYSIGVNAEAFF. V and J are TRBV6-6 and TRBJ1-1, with D possibly matching TRBD1 (5 bases). The CDR3 loop spans 15 amino acids. CDR1 MNHNY and CDR2 SVGAGI come from the germline V gene (reference sequence). Trimming removed 0 bases from V and 6 bases from J, with 14 bases in between.

J is TRBJ1-5 and V is TRBV28; TRBD1 is a possible D gene (5 bases). In germline, CDR1 is MDHEN, CDR2 SYDVKM. This CDR3 region has 14 residues. V lost 2 bases and J lost 6, with 11 bases in between. The CDR3 reads CASSLVREGQPQHF. In nucleotides, the CDR3 is TGTGCCAGCAGTTTAGTCAGGGAAGGTCAGCCCCAGCATTTT. The full variable domain, its missing parts supplied by reference TRBV28 and TRBJ1-5, is DVKVTQSSRYLVKRTGEKVFLECVQDMDHENMFWYRQDPGLGLRLIYFSYDVKMKEKGDIPEGYSVSREKKERFSLILESASTNQTSMYLCASSLVREGQPQHFGDGTRLSIL.

V and J are TRBV30 and TRBJ1-1, with 9 bases that match TRBD1. The CDR3 sequence is 12 residues long. The germline CDR1 and CDR2 sequences are GTSNPN and SVGIG (reference sequence). The chain's CDR3 is CASSGQGPEAFF. In nucleotides, the CDR3 is TGTGCTTCCTCGGGACAGGGACCGGAAGCTTTCTTT.

This clone was detected only once. The chain links TRBV7-9 to TRBJ2-3; TRBD2 matches 9 bases. CDR3 size: 16 residues. Per the germline V gene, CDR1 is SEHNR and CDR2 is FQNEAQ (reference sequence). Unmatched junction bases numbered 5, after V lost 3 bases and J lost 1 base. The CDR3 reads CASSFTSGRGTDTQYF. As DNA, the CDR3 is TGTGCCAGCAGCTTTACTAGCGGGCGGGGCACAGATACGCAGTATTTT. The full variable domain, completed using reference TRBV7-9 and TRBJ2-3, is DTGVSQNPRHKITKRGQNVTFRCDPISEHNRLYWYRQTLGQGPEFLTYFQNEAQLEKSRLLSDRFSAERPKGSFSTLEIQRTEQGDSAMYLCASSFTSGRGTDTQYFGPGTRLTVL.

The chain joins TRBV2 to TRBJ1-2; 9 bases align to TRBD1. CDR1 SNHLY and CDR2 FYNNEI come from the germline V gene. The V and J ends lost 6 bases and 7 bases, in that order; junction bases with no gene match: 9. This CDR3 contains 14 residues. CDR3 DNA: TGTGCCAGCAGGCCCGGGACAGGGTTTGGTGGCTACACCTTC. As protein: CASRPGTGFGGYTF.

The chain couples TRBV28 to TRBJ2-5; 13 nucleotides agree with TRBD2. There are 19 residues in the CDR3. Trimming at V came to 5 bases and at J to 1 base, leaving 13 bases not matched to a gene. In germline, CDR1 is MDHEN, CDR2 SYDVKM. DNA for the CDR3: TGTGCCAGCAGTCCATTACCTACCGGGACTAGCGGGGTCCAAGAGACCCAGTACTTC. It yields the protein CASSPLPTGTSGVQETQYF.

The rearrangement joins TRBV2 to TRBJ1-2, with TRBD1 identical over 7 bases. The CDR3 length is 15 residues. CDR1 SNHLY and CDR2 FYNNEI come from the germline V gene. J was trimmed by 2 bases and V by 2 bases; bases with no gene match: 5. The CDR3 loop reads CASSELVGQNYGYTF. CDR3 DNA sequence: TGTGCCAGCAGTGAACTGGTGGGACAGAACTATGGCTACACCTTC.